This T cell receptor beta chain was obtained from a study of shared clonotypes between healthy human individuals. Study-level results: The generation probabilities recorded for non-shared clonotypes fell below those of clonotypes shared by all four donors. Owing to a small donor count, the genetic and exposure-history diversity represented was limited. Rarefaction curves obtained for sorted subsets showed sequencing incomplete despite large depth.

With regard to this clone: Antigen unknown.

Terminally differentiated effector memory CD45RA+ cells were excluded by CCR7 positive selection of CD45RO-negative cells. Several immunoSEQ plates held equal portions of the genomic DNA taken from each subset. Sequenced by immunoSEQ multiplex PCR; TCRdb stores in-frame clones only, minus some. The sample yields 1.5 million to 2.5 million clones, less than 95% seen once. The sequence was obtained from a man aged 18 to 29 in good health. The material sequenced was naive CD8+ T cells sorted from blood.

DNA for the CDR3: TGTGCCAGCGAATCGCAGGGTTTGCAGGAAAAACTGTTTTTT. Its protein product is CASESQGLQEKLFF. V is TRBV2 and J is TRBJ1-4; D is possibly TRBD1 (5 bases). There are 14 residues in the CDR3. Trimming removed 8 bases from V and 8 bases from J, with 18 bases in between. Germline loops: CDR1 SNHLY, CDR2 FYNNEI.